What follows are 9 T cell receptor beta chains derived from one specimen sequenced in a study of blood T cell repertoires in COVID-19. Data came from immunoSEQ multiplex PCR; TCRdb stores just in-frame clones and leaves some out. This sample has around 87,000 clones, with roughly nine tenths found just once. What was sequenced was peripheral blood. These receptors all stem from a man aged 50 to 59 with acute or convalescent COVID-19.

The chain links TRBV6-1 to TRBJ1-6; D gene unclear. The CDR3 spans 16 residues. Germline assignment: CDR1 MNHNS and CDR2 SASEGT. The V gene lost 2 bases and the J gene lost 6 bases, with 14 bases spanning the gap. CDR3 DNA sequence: TGTGCCAGCAGTGAAATTTTTCCGGTCCTTAATTCACCCCTCCACTTT. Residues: CASSEIFPVLNSPLHF.

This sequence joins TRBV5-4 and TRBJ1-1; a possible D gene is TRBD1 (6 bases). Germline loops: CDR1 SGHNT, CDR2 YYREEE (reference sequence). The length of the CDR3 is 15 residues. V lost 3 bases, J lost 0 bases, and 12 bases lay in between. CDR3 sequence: CASSSRDNLNTEAFF. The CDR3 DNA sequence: TGTGCCAGCAGCTCCCGGGACAACCTGAACACTGAAGCTTTCTTT.

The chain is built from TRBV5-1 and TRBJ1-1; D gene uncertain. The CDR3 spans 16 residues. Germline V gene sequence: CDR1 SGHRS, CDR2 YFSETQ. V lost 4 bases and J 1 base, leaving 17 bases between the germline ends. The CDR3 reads CASSLTVGAGNTEAFF. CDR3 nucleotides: TGCGCCAGCAGCCTCACGGTCGGTGCAGGGAACACTGAAGCTTTCTTT.

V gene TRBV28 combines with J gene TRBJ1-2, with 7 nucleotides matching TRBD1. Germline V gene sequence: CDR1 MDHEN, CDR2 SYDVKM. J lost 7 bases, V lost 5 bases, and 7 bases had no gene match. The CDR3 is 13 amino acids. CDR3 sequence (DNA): TGTGCCAGCAGTCTGACAGGGTTGGTTGGCTACACCTTC. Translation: CASSLTGLVGYTF.

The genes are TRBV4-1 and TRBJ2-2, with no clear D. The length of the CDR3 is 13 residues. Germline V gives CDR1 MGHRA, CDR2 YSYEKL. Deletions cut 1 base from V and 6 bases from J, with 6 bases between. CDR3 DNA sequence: TGCGCCAGCAGCCAAGTAATCTCCGGGGAGCTGTTTTTT. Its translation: CASSQVISGELFF.

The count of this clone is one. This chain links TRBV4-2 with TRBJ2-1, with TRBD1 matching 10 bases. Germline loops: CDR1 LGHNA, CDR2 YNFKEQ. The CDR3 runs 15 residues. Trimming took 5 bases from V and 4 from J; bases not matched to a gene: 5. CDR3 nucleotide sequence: TGTGCCAGCAGCTTCCGGGACAGGGGTTACAATGAGCAGTTCTTC. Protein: CASSFRDRGYNEQFF.

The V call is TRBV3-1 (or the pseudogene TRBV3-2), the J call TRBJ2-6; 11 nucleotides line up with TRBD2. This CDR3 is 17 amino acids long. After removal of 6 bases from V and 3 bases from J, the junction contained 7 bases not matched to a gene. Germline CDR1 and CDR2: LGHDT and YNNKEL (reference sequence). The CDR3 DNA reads TGTGCCAGCAGTGTAGCGGGGGGGCCCTATGGGGCCAACGTCCTGACTTTC. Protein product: CASSVAGGPYGANVLTF.

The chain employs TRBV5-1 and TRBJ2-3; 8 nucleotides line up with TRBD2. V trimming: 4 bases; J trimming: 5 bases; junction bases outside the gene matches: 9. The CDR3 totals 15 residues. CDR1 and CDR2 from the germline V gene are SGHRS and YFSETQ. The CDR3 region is CASSPNGGALDTQYF. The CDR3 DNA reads TGCGCCAGCAGCCCAAACGGGGGGGCCCTAGATACGCAGTATTTT. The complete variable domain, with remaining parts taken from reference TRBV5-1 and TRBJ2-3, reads KAGVTQTPRYLIKTRGQQVTLSCSPISGHRSVSWYQQTPGQGLQFLFEYFSETQRNKGNFPGRFSGRQFSNSRSEMNVSTLELGDSALYLCASSPNGGALDTQYFGPGTRLTVL.

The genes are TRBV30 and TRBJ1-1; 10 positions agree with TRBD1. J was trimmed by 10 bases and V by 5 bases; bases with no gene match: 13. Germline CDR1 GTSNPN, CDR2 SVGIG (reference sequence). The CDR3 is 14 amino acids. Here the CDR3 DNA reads TGTGCCTGGGCCCGGGACAGGGGTATTCGCCGAGCTTTCTTT. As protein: CAWARDRGIRRAFF.